The T cell receptor beta chain described here comes from a study of CD8+CD57+ T cells in acquired aplastic anemia. Study-level information: DNA per sorted CD4+ or CD8+ sample ranged roughly 0.19 to 27.4 ug, averaging roughly 3.5 ug. Overall study results and limits: Common to patients and controls were around 30 CD8+ CDR3 sequences.

The germline V gene has CDR1 SGHVS and CDR2 FQNEAQ. Trimming removed 0 bases at V and 12 bases at J, with 12 bases between. This CDR3 comprises 14 residues. Only patients with CD8+CD57+ cell expansion on flow cytometry were chosen for sequencing. TCR beta VDJ and CDR3 profiles were obtained from a genomic DNA template. Using its own MiXCR run on the reads, TCRdb lists one record per CDR3 protein. The data hold approximately 470,000 distinct CDR3 sequences, with approximately 33% observed a single time. This clonotype was recorded at least ten times. Its matching antigen is unknown. The rearrangement joins TRBV7-8 to TRBJ1-6; no firm D call. The TCR originated in a human donor with aplastic anemia. Sample: sorted CD4+, CD8+, or CD8+CD57+ T cells (not recorded which) from PBMCs. In DNA, the CDR3 is TGTGCCAGCAGCTTAGCGTCAGGAGCGGGACCCCTCCACTTT. This sequence encodes CASSLASGAGPLHF.